In its sample, the clone carrying this T cell receptor (beta chain) was seen a few times. The antigen remains undetermined. With 4 bases removed from V and 8 bases from J, the gap between germline ends came to 14 bases. In germline, CDR1 is ENHRY, CDR2 SYGVKD. The CDR3 has 13 amino acids. This sample stems from a study of CD8 T cells in ankylosing spondylitis. TCRdb re-called the 5' RACE reads through MiXCR, storing one row per CDR3 protein. The profile shows just over 300,000 distinct CDR3 sequences, around 20% of them singletons. Regarding the study as a whole: A CD8+ phenotype characterized the disease-linked clones, which were relatively rare in peripheral blood.

This chain connects TRBV10-3 to TRBJ1-1; no definite D call. This TCR came from a female donor with ankylosing spondylitis or in good health (not recorded which). Sequenced material: blood, either unsorted or a sorted T cell fraction (not recorded which). The CDR3 DNA is TGTGCCATCAGTGGAGGGAAGGGCTCCGAAGCTTTCTTT. This translates into CAISGGKGSEAFF.